These T cell receptor beta chains were read from a single sample in a study of blood T cell repertoires in COVID-19. Some clones are missing from TCRdb's copy, which holds only in-frame ones; the method was immunoSEQ multiplex PCR. The sample lists a few hundred thousand clones, approximately 84% occurring once. The sample taken for sequencing was peripheral blood. The receptors originated from a man aged 45-65 years with acute or convalescent COVID-19. Both conserved end residues are part of each CDR3. D genes are given only for firm matches.

V,D,J,CDR3
TRBV5-1,TRBD1,TRBJ1-1,CASSPTAGTANTEAFF
TRBV3-1/TRBV3-2,TRBD1,TRBJ1-5,CASSPGQINQPQHF
TRBV10-3,-,TRBJ2-5,CAISGWGGQQETQYF
TRBV2,TRBD1,TRBJ2-5,CASRSDRGETQYF
TRBV7-9,TRBD1,TRBJ1-5,CASSLQGGGQPQHF
TRBV29-1,-,TRBJ1-4,CSVEDVRGGDEKLFF
TRBV5-1,-,TRBJ1-3,CASSLDGEAGNTIYF
TRBV7-3,TRBD1,TRBJ2-2,CASSLTAGQGTGELFF
TRBV7-9,-,TRBJ1-4,CASRNFQAEKLFF
TRBV3-1/TRBV3-2,-,TRBJ2-2,CASSQAFHGGGELFF
TRBV15,TRBD1,TRBJ1-1,CATSRGQGATEAFF
TRBV21-1,-,TRBJ1-1,CASNGNTEAFF
TRBV7-9,-,TRBJ1-3,CASSRVQGTGNTIYF
TRBV3-1/TRBV3-2,-,TRBJ2-3,CASSHNRGAGTDTQYF
TRBV10-3,TRBD1,TRBJ2-1,CAISESSGTAANEQFF
TRBV5-6,-,TRBJ1-1,CASSSSGARLNTEAFF
TRBV6-4,-,TRBJ1-5,CASSDPEAGSGQPQHF
TRBV11-2,TRBD2,TRBJ2-7,CASSLPRGGFYEQYF
TRBV19,-,TRBJ2-5,CASSTLRAGETQYF
TRBV3-1/TRBV3-2,-,TRBJ2-1,CASSQTEYHEQFF
TRBV19,-,TRBJ1-1,CASSIAGGPMNTEAFF
TRBV6-5,-,TRBJ2-3,CASSYSRAFRTDTQYF
TRBV28,TRBD1,TRBJ2-7,CASTSGQGYEQYF